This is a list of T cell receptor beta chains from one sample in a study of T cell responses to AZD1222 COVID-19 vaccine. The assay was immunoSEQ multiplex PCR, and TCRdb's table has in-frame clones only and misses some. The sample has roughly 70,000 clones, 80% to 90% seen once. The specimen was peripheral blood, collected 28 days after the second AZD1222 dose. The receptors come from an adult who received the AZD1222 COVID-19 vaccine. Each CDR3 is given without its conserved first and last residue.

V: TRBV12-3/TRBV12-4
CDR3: ASSSRGGGYT

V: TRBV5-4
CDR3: ASSYGMEDTQY

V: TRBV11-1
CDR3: ASSSPTDTQY

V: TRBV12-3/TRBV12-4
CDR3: ASSLGGIPEAF

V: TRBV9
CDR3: ASSVAPGVANEKLF

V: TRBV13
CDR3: ASSPGTVNYGYT

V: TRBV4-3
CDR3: ASSPEGGEAF

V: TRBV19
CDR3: ASSTAGANTDTQY

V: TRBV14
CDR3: ASSQRAGGTDTQY

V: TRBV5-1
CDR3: ASSPGDRGLDQPQH

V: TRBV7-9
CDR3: ASTPGGVYEQY

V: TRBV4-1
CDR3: ASSLSQAPYNEQF

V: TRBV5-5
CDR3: ASSLAGTDTQY

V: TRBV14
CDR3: ASSPKRSSNYGYT

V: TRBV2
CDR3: AGTGTPRGNEQF

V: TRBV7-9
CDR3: ASSPSTFGELF

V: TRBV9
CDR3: ASSVAGATGDTQY

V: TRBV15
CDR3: ATHETGNYNEQF

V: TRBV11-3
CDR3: ASSLEGGGERTEAF

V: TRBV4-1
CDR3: ASSQVVAGGLHEQY